The 32 T cell receptor beta chains reported below all come from one sample, sequenced in a study of neurological immune-mediated disorders. TCRdb independently ran MiXCR on the 5' RACE reads; one entry per CDR3 protein. The sample holds 20,000 to 25,000 distinct CDR3 sequences, around 15% seen once. The specimen was CD8+ T cells from blood. The receptors were sampled from a young woman with multiple sclerosis.

This clonotype was seen ten or more times. The chain is built from TRBV29-1 and TRBJ2-3; 9 nucleotides line up with TRBD1. The CDR3 extends over 12 amino acids. Germline assignment: CDR1 SQVTM and CDR2 ANQGSEA. V was pared by 4 bases and J by 11 bases, with 7 bases of the junction left unmatched. CDR3 nucleotides: TGCAGCGTTGCCTTGACAGGGGGTGTGCAGTATTTT. Residues: CSVALTGGVQYF.

This clonotype is termed medium-sized. This chain uses TRBV29-1 with TRBJ1-2; 9 nucleotides line up with TRBD1. Germline CDR1 reads SQVTM; CDR2 reads ANQGSEA. V shed 7 bases and J 1 base; nucleotides not matched to a gene: 7. The CDR3 totals 14 residues. CDR3 loop: CSGRRDRVNYGYTF. CDR3 DNA: TGCAGCGGCCGGCGGGACAGGGTTAACTATGGCTACACCTTC. The whole variable domain, filled in from reference TRBV29-1 and TRBJ1-2, reads SAVISQKPSRDICQRGTSLTIQCQVDSQVTMMFWYRQQPGQSLTLIATANQGSEATYESGFVIDKFPISRPNLTFSTLTVSNMSPEDSSIYLCSGRRDRVNYGYTFGSGTRLTVV.

This clonotype was found many times. This chain joins TRBV12-3 or TRBV12-4 and TRBJ2-1; D is uncertain. Trimming stripped 5 bases from V and 7 bases from J, with 9 bases between. The CDR3 is 12 residues long. The CDR3 region is CASSRLGNEQFF. DNA for the CDR3: TGTGCCAGCAGTCGCCTGGGGAATGAGCAGTTCTTC.

At least ten counts were recorded for this clonotype. The genes are TRBV29-1 and TRBJ1-1; possibly TRBD1 for D (5 bases). The V end lost 3 bases, the J end lost 7 bases, and 15 bases lay between the germline ends. The CDR3 extends over 13 amino acids. The germline gives CDR1 SQVTM, CDR2 ANQGSEA. The CDR3 loop reads CSVEGQGFSEAFF. CDR3 bases: TGCAGCGTTGAGGGGCAGGGCTTTAGTGAAGCTTTCTTT.

Many counts were recorded for this clonotype. The chain recombines TRBV29-1 with TRBJ2-3, with TRBD2 matching over 8 bases. Germline loops: CDR1 SQVTM, CDR2 ANQGSEA. Trimming removed 7 bases from V and 8 bases from J; junction bases left unmatched: 14. The CDR3 consists of 14 residues. The CDR3 DNA is TGCAGCGCTAAACTAGCGGAAAAGTTCGGTACGCAGTATTTT. As protein: CSAKLAEKFGTQYF.

By sample fraction, this clonotype is medium-sized. The gene calls are TRBV9 and TRBJ1-1; D is uncertain. Germline V gene sequence: CDR1 SGDLS, CDR2 YYNGEE. V was cut by 5 bases and J by 1 base, with 6 bases left in between. The CDR3 totals 12 residues. Here the CDR3 DNA reads TGTGCCAGCAGGGGCGCGAACACTGAAGCTTTCTTT. Its protein is CASRGANTEAFF.

This clonotype was observed at least ten times. The rearrangement joins TRBV3-1 to TRBJ2-5, with 8 bases matching TRBD1. Germline CDR1 is LGHDT and CDR2 is YNNKEL (reference sequence). This CDR3 region has 17 residues. After removal of 1 base from V and 5 bases from J, the junction contained 12 bases not matched to a gene. CDR3 sequence: CASSQGTDRGISETQYF. The CDR3 nucleotides read TGTGCCAGCAGCCAAGGAACCGACAGGGGCATTTCGGAGACCCAGTACTTC.

This clonotype appeared many times. The J gene is TRBJ2-1, the V gene TRBV6-2 or TRBV6-3; D is unresolved. The CDR3 loop spans 10 amino acids. In germline, CDR1 is MNHEY, CDR2 SVGEGT. Deletions cut 8 bases from V and 9 bases from J, with 8 bases between. Written as DNA, the CDR3 is TGTGCCAGCGAAGACGGTGAGCAGTTCTTC. This codes for CASEDGEQFF.

The V call is TRBV7-8, the J call TRBJ1-2, with 11 nucleotides matching TRBD1. Trimming at V came to 5 bases and at J to 4 bases, leaving 12 bases not matched to a gene. This CDR3 region has 17 residues. Germline V gives CDR1 SGHVS, CDR2 FQNEAQ. CDR3 DNA: TGTGCCAGCAGCCCCAACCCCGGGACAGGGGGGACCTATGGCTACACCTTC. Translating gives CASSPNPGTGGTYGYTF.

This clonotype has ten or more counts. The chain couples TRBV7-8 to TRBJ2-5; possibly TRBD2 for D (6 bases). CDR3 length: 14 residues. V lost 1 base and J 5 bases, leaving 11 bases between the germline ends. Germline CDR1 SGHVS, CDR2 FQNEAQ. The CDR3 DNA reads as TGTGCCAGCAGCTTAGTGGAGGGGTCGGAGACCCAGTACTTC. This translates into CASSLVEGSETQYF.

This clonotype was found many times. The chain combines TRBV5-1 with TRBJ1-5; 7 bases are a match to TRBD1. The germline CDR1 and CDR2 sequences are SGHRS and YFSETQ. The CDR3 covers 16 residues. With 7 bases clipped from V and 0 bases from J, the junction kept 10 bases outside the gene matches. DNA of the CDR3: TGCGCCAGCGGGGTGCCCGGGACAGATAGCAATCAGCCCCAGCATTTT. The encoded protein is CASGVPGTDSNQPQHF.

This clonotype turned up a few times. The CDR3 is CASSRARKTRADTQYF. CDR3 bases: TGCGCCAGCAGCCGAGCCCGGAAGACTAGAGCAGATACGCAGTATTTT. This chain links TRBV4-3 with TRBJ2-3; a weak D match, TRBD2 (6 bases). The CDR3 length is 16 residues. The ends were cut back, 4 bases at V and 4 bases at J, with 18 bases in the middle. In germline, CDR1 is LGHNA, CDR2 YSLEER.

This clonotype was recorded many times. The chain carries TRBV7-9 and TRBJ2-3; no reliable D call. The CDR3 is 16 amino acids. CDR1 and CDR2 from the germline V gene are SEHNR and FQNEAQ (reference sequence). With 2 bases removed from V and 7 bases from J, the gap between germline ends came to 19 bases. This CDR3 reads CASSLNIASEWHTQYF. The DNA for the CDR3 is TGTGCCAGCAGCTTAAATATTGCCTCCGAATGGCATACGCAGTATTTT.

This clonotype was seen ten or more times. This CDR3 is CASSFRGRGGETQYF. As DNA, the CDR3 is TGTGCCAGCAGCTTTAGGGGCCGCGGTGGAGAGACCCAGTACTTC. The genes are TRBV7-9 and TRBJ2-5; D possibly corresponds to TRBD1 (5 bases). The CDR3 covers 15 residues. Trimming shortened V by 3 bases and J by 4 bases, and 15 bases separated the two germline ends. Germline CDR1 and CDR2: SEHNR and FQNEAQ (reference sequence).

This clonotype was counted ten times or more. V usage is TRBV5-1 and J usage is TRBJ2-1; D not resolved. Trimming removed 1 base at V and 4 bases at J, with 18 bases between. The CDR3 loop spans 17 amino acids. The germline gives CDR1 SGHRS, CDR2 YFSETQ. This CDR3 reads CASSLFPPSKPYNEQFF. CDR3 nucleotide sequence: TGCGCCAGCAGCTTGTTCCCGCCGTCGAAACCTTACAATGAGCAGTTCTTC.

The gene calls are TRBV5-4 and TRBJ2-3; no clear D gene. Germline-derived CDR1 and CDR2 are SGHNT and YYREEE (reference sequence). The CDR3 spans 14 residues. V was pared by 0 bases and J by 1 base, with 6 bases between. The DNA for the CDR3 is TGTGCCAGCAGCTTGGACCCGCGCACAGATACGCAGTATTTT. Translation: CASSLDPRTDTQYF. The entire variable domain, with the rest obtained from reference TRBV5-4 and TRBJ2-3, is as follows: ETGVTQSPTHLIKTRGQQVTLRCSSQSGHNTVSWYQQALGQGPQFIFQYYREEENGRGNFPPRFSGLQFPNYSSELNVNALELDDSALYLCASSLDPRTDTQYFGPGTRLTVL.

This clonotype was seen at least ten times. The genes are TRBV7-9 and TRBJ1-2; no definite D call. The ends were cut back, 1 base at V and 2 bases at J, with 5 bases in the middle. Germline CDR1 and CDR2: SEHNR and FQNEAQ (reference sequence). The CDR3 has 13 amino acids. CDR3 loop: CASSLGTNYGYTF. The CDR3 nucleotides are TGTGCCAGCAGCTTAGGGACGAACTATGGCTACACCTTC.

By frequency in the sample, this clonotype is medium-sized. V gene TRBV12-3 or TRBV12-4 combines with J gene TRBJ1-1, with 10 nucleotides matching TRBD1. V shed 6 bases, J shed 5 bases, and the junction held 6 bases outside the gene matches. CDR3 length: 14 amino acids. The CDR3 region is CASSKTGGWTEAFF. The CDR3, as DNA: TGTGCCAGCAGCAAGACAGGGGGCTGGACTGAAGCTTTCTTT.

The chain is built from TRBV6-2 or TRBV6-3 and TRBJ2-3; TRBD2 agrees at 9 bases. Germline lookup yields CDR1 MNHEY and CDR2 SVGEGT. The V segment lost 3 bases and the J segment 4 bases; nucleotides outside the gene matches: 8. The CDR3 covers 16 residues. Here the CDR3 reads CASSYRIAGVPDTQYF. The CDR3 nucleotides are TGTGCCAGCAGTTATCGGATAGCGGGAGTCCCAGATACGCAGTATTTT.

This clonotype was counted many times. The chain combines TRBV12-3 or TRBV12-4 with TRBJ2-1, with 10 bases that match TRBD2. The CDR3 loop spans 17 amino acids. V lost 6 bases and J lost 3; bases outside the gene matches: 11. The CDR3 loop is CASRGSYLAGDYNEQFF. The DNA for the CDR3 is TGTGCCAGCAGAGGGTCCTATCTAGCGGGAGACTACAATGAGCAGTTCTTC.

This clonotype was detected many times. The chain recombines TRBV11-2 with TRBJ2-1; D perhaps matches TRBD2 (6 bases). This CDR3 is built from 14 residues. Trimming took off 8 bases at V and 1 base at J, with 12 bases between the two ends. The germline V gene encodes CDR1 SGHAT and CDR2 FQNNGV. The CDR3 DNA sequence: TGTGCCAGCGGAGGGGCGGCGTCCTACAATGAGCAGTTCTTC. Translating gives CASGGAASYNEQFF.

This clonotype was counted ten times or more. This chain joins TRBV13 and TRBJ1-6; 11 bases match TRBD1. CDR3 size: 16 residues. Germline V CDR1 and CDR2: PRHDT, FYEKMQ (reference sequence). Unmatched junction bases numbered 7, after V lost 5 bases and J lost 7 bases. CDR3 sequence (DNA): TGTGCCAGCAGCGAGGGACAGGGGGTTATGAATTCACCCCTCCACTTT. Its protein product is CASSEGQGVMNSPLHF.

This clonotype was detected a few times. The genes are TRBV7-2 and TRBJ2-3; 7 positions agree with TRBD2. The CDR3 runs to 15 residues. Germline values: CDR1 SGHTA, CDR2 FQGNSA. Trimming took 7 bases from V and 5 from J; bases not matched to a gene: 12. The CDR3 nucleotides are TGTGCCAGCACCCACTGGGGAGGGCCGGAAGATACGCAGTATTTT. Translating it yields CASTHWGGPEDTQYF.

This clonotype was seen repeatedly, ten times or more. V is TRBV19 and J is TRBJ1-1; TRBD1 matches 8 bases. The CDR3 sequence is 14 residues long. V lost 3 bases and J lost 7; bases outside the gene matches: 7. The V gene's germline CDR1 is LNHDA and CDR2 SQIVND (reference sequence). In DNA form, the CDR3 reads TGTGCCAGTAGTATCACCGGGACAGGATTTGAAGCTTTCTTT. The encoded protein is CASSITGTGFEAFF.

The J gene is TRBJ2-3, the V gene TRBV2; weak D call: TRBD1 (5 bases). The V and J ends lost 6 bases and 3 bases respectively, with 10 bases between them. This CDR3 has 13 residues. CDR1 and CDR2 (germline): SNHLY, FYNNEI. The CDR3 nucleotides read TGTGCCAGCAGAGGGGATTGGACAGATACGCAGTATTTT. Translated, it gives CASRGDWTDTQYF.

At least ten counts were recorded for this clonotype. J is TRBJ2-1 and V is TRBV10-2, with D perhaps given as TRBD1 or TRBD2 (5 bases each). The CDR3 runs to 17 residues. Germline values: CDR1 WSHSY, CDR2 SAAADI. The V and J ends lost 3 bases and 3 bases respectively, with 18 bases between them. This CDR3 is CASSDLGTLQNYNEQFF. The CDR3 coding sequence is TGCGCCAGCAGTGATTTGGGGACCCTTCAGAACTACAATGAGCAGTTCTTC.

This clonotype was found many times. This rearrangement joins TRBV9 to TRBJ2-1, with D uncertain. With 0 bases removed from V and 5 bases from J, the gap between germline ends came to 12 bases. Germline V CDR1 and CDR2: SGDLS, YYNGEE. The CDR3 sequence is 15 residues long. The DNA of the CDR3 is TGTGCCAGCAGCGTAGTCCAGACCCCGGACAATGAGCAGTTCTTC. It translates to CASSVVQTPDNEQFF.

This clonotype was seen many times. The chain uses TRBV28 and TRBJ1-1; no reliable D call. Germline V gene data show CDR1 as MDHEN and CDR2 as SYDVKM. The CDR3 is 13 residues long. Between the trimmed V and J ends, which lost 0 bases and 1 base, there was a span of 3 bases. DNA for the CDR3: TGTGCCAGCAGTTTATGGGGGAACACTGAAGCTTTCTTT. Its translation is CASSLWGNTEAFF.

V usage is TRBV10-3 and J usage is TRBJ1-6; D is undetermined. Germline V gene lookup returns CDR1 ENHRY and CDR2 SYGVKD. The ends were cut back, 9 bases at V and 5 bases at J, with 11 bases in the middle. This CDR3 region has 13 residues. The DNA of the CDR3 is TGTGCCATAAGAGGGTTAGATAATTCACCCCTCCACTTT. Amino acids: CAIRGLDNSPLHF.

The V and J genes are TRBV2 and TRBJ2-1, with TRBD2 matching 8 bases. Germline V lookup: CDR1 SNHLY, CDR2 FYNNEI. V trimming: 6 bases; J trimming: 5 bases; junction bases outside the gene matches: 6. CDR3 size: 14 residues. The CDR3 reads CASSPRSGDNEQFF. CDR3 nucleotide sequence: TGTGCCAGCAGCCCCCGTAGCGGGGACAATGAGCAGTTCTTC.

The sample holds many counts of this clonotype. The gene calls are TRBV20-1 and TRBJ1-1, with 9 bases that match TRBD1. From germline, CDR1 is DFQATT and CDR2 SNEGSKA (reference sequence). The CDR3 spans 14 residues. V shed 2 bases and J 10 bases; nucleotides not matched to a gene: 11. The CDR3 protein is CSARPPLDRGLAFF. The CDR3 region has the DNA TGCAGTGCTAGACCCCCGCTAGACAGGGGGTTAGCTTTCTTT.

This sequence joins TRBV5-1 and TRBJ2-1; the D gene is possibly TRBD1 (6 bases). The CDR3 is 16 residues long. Trimming removed 3 bases at V and 0 bases at J, with 13 bases between. The germline V gene has CDR1 SGHRS and CDR2 YFSETQ. In DNA form, the CDR3 reads TGCGCCAGCAGCTCGGACAGTATGAGCTCCTACAATGAGCAGTTCTTC. It encodes CASSSDSMSSYNEQFF.